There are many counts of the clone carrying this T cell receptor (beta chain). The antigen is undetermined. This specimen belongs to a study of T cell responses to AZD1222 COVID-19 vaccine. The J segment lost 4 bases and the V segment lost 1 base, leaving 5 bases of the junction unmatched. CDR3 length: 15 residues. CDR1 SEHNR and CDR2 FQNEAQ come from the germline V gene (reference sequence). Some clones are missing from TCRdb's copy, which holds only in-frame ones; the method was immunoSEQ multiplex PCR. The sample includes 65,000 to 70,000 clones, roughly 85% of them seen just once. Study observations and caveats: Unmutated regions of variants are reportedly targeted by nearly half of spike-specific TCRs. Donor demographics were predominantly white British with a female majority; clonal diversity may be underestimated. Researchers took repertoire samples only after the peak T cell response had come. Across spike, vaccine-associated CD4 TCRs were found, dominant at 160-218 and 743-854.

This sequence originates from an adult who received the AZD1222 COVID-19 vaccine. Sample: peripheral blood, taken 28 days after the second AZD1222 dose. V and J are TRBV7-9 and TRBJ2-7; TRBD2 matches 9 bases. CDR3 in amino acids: CASSLETSGEYEQYF. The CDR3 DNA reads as TGTGCCAGCAGCTTAGAGACTAGCGGAGAGTACGAGCAGTACTTC.